This T cell receptor beta chain originates from a study of control samples from healthy donors and cancer patients. The table came from immunoSEQ multiplex PCR; TCRdb's copy has only in-frame clones and leaves some out. The profile covers 90,000 to 150,000 clones, with more than 70% appearing a single time and about 3.2% taken by the ten largest. Trimming stripped 6 bases from V and 1 base from J, with 8 bases between. This CDR3 comprises 13 residues. Germline CDR1 and CDR2: KGHDR and SFDVKD. The sequenced sample consisted of blood. The genes are TRBV24-1 and TRBJ1-2; D gene unclear. The origin of this receptor is a man aged 35 to 55 in good health. Here the CDR3 DNA reads TGTGCCACCAGTCCTGACGGTAACTATGGCTACACCTTC. Its translation: CATSPDGNYGYTF.